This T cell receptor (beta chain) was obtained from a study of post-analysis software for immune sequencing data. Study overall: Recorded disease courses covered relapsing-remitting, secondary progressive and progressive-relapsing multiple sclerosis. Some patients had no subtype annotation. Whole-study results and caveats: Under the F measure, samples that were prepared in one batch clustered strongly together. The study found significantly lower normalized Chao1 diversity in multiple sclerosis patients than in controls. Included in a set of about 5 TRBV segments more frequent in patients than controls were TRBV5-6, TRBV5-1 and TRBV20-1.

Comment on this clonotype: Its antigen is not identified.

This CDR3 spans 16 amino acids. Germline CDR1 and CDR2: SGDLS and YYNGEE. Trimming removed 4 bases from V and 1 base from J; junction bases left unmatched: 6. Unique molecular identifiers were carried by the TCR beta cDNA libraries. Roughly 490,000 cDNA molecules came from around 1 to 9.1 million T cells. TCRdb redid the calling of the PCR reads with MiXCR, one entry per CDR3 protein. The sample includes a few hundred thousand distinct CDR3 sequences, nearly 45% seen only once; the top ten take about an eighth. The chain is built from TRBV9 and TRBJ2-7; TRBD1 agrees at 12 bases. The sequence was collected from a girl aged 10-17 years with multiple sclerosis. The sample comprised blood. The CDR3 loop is CASSPTGQGASYEQYF. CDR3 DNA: TGTGCCAGCAGCCCCACGGGACAGGGGGCGTCCTACGAGCAGTACTTC.